The rows below give T cell receptor beta chains drawn from one sample of a study of siplizumab effects on memory and regulatory T cells. TCRdb's copy holds only in-frame clones and misses some; the assay was immunoSEQ multiplex PCR. The sample carries about 100,000 clones, roughly nine tenths recorded once. The sequenced sample consisted of CD4+ T cells sorted from blood. These receptors originate from a human donor in good health. The conserved cysteine and the conserved F or W are not part of the CDR3 here. Fields, in order: V gene, J gene, CDR3 protein.

V gene: TRBV11-2; J gene: TRBJ2-7; CDR3 protein: ASMPGLGGGEQY
V gene: TRBV11-2; J gene: TRBJ2-1; CDR3 protein: ASSFSGGKYNEQF
V gene: TRBV19; J gene: TRBJ1-2; CDR3 protein: ASIQLNGYT
V gene: TRBV28; J gene: TRBJ2-3; CDR3 protein: ASSSRPTTDTQY
V gene: TRBV6-1; J gene: TRBJ1-1; CDR3 protein: ASRVTGNTEAF
V gene: TRBV7-9; J gene: TRBJ2-7; CDR3 protein: ASSLVGSSYEQY
V gene: TRBV11-1; J gene: TRBJ1-1; CDR3 protein: ASSGAGVEAF
V gene: TRBV7-3; J gene: TRBJ1-6; CDR3 protein: ASSLGQANNSPLH
V gene: TRBV5-1; J gene: TRBJ2-2; CDR3 protein: ASSVLAGVAGELF
V gene: TRBV9; J gene: TRBJ2-1; CDR3 protein: ASSVYGGSTNEQF
V gene: TRBV28; J gene: TRBJ2-2; CDR3 protein: ASSFLGYGELF
V gene: TRBV5-1; J gene: TRBJ2-1; CDR3 protein: ATAPAGGSINEQF
V gene: TRBV28; J gene: TRBJ1-6; CDR3 protein: ASSLGDAPLH
V gene: TRBV5-1; J gene: TRBJ2-7; CDR3 protein: ASSLRTSGYEQY